These T cell receptor beta chains were read from a single sample in a study of cytomegalovirus exposure and HLA in healthy donors. The repertoire was sequenced with immunoSEQ multiplex PCR; TCRdb's copy has only in-frame clones and lacks some. The repertoire table contains 150,000 to 250,000 clones. The sequenced sample was PBMCs. The receptor set was obtained from a boy between 10 and 17 years old in good health and CMV-seronegative. CDR3s include the opening cysteine and the closing phenylalanine or tryptophan. D genes are given only for firm matches.

>TRBV10-1|TRBJ2-1|.
TGCGCCAGCAGTGACAGTGGTATCTACAATGAGCAGTTCTTC
CASSDSGIYNEQFF
>TRBV11-2|TRBJ1-2|.
TGTGCCAGCAGCATGGGGCAGACCTATGGCTACACCTTC
CASSMGQTYGYTF
>TRBV5-1|TRBJ2-3|.
TGCGCCAGCATCCAGGAAAATACGCAGTATTTT
CASIQENTQYF
>TRBV30|TRBJ2-7|.
TGTGCCTGGAGTCACCCGGGACAATTCTCCTACGAGCAGTACTTC
CAWSHPGQFSYEQYF
>TRBV6-1|TRBJ1-5|.
TGTGCCAGCCAGGATACTTCCAATCAGCCCCAGCATTTT
CASQDTSNQPQHF
>TRBV5-1|TRBJ2-7|.
TGCGCCAGCAGCTTGCAGGGGGGGCAGGGGGCAGGCGAGCAGTACTTC
CASSLQGGQGAGEQYF
>TRBV28|TRBJ1-2|TRBD1
TGTGCCAGCAGTTCGCCGGACAGGTGGAGGGTGTATGGCTACACCTTC
CASSSPDRWRVYGYTF
>TRBV2|TRBJ1-2|TRBD1
TGTGCCAGCAGTGCGGGACAGGGCTTTGGTGGCTGCACCTTC
CASSAGQGFGGCTF
>TRBV5-1|TRBJ2-3|.
TGCGCCAGCAGCTTGGTTTCGGGTCGCACAGATACGCAGTATTTT
CASSLVSGRTDTQYF
>TRBV5-6|TRBJ2-7|.
TGTGCCAGCAGCCTCGACAGATACGAGCAGTACTTC
CASSLDRYEQYF
>TRBV19|TRBJ1-5|.
TGTGCCAGTACGTCGTTTAGCAATCAGCCCCAGCATTTT
CASTSFSNQPQHF
>TRBV19|TRBJ1-1|TRBD1
TGTGCCAGTAATGGAGGGGGCGGGGGGGCTGGAGCTTTCTTT
CASNGGGGGAGAFF
>TRBV29-1|TRBJ2-7|TRBD2
TGCAGCGTTGTTGCTAGCGGGGGGGCCGGGCAGTACTTC
CSVVASGGAGQYF
>TRBV29-1|TRBJ1-2|.
TGCAGCGTTGCACCGACTTCTAACTATGGCTACACCTTC
CSVAPTSNYGYTF
>TRBV6-5|TRBJ1-1|.
TGTGCCAGCAGTTACCAGGGGTACACTGAAGCTTTCTTT
CASSYQGYTEAFF
>TRBV5-6|TRBJ2-5|.
TGTGCCAGCAGCCATCTGACGGGGGTGGTTACAGAGACCCAGTACTTC
CASSHLTGVVTETQYF
>TRBV6-1|TRBJ1-5|.
TGTGCCAGCAGTGGTTGGGAGGCCCAGCATTTT
CASSGWEAQHF
>TRBV5-1|TRBJ2-7|.
TGCGCCAGCGGATTTGACTGGTCACCCTACGAGCAGTACTTC
CASGFDWSPYEQYF
>TRBV18|TRBJ2-7|TRBD2
TGTGCCAGCTCATCGAGCGGGGGGGCGTACGAGCAGTACTTC
CASSSSGGAYEQYF
>TRBV11-2|TRBJ2-7|.
TGTGCCAGCAGCTTTTCCGGTTCGGGAATCAAGTGGGGCTCCTACGAGCAGTACTTC
CASSFSGSGIKWGSYEQYF
>TRBV30|TRBJ1-5|.
TGTGCCTGGAGTGTACAGGGCAATCAGCCCCAGCATTTT
CAWSVQGNQPQHF
>TRBV19|TRBJ2-7|.
TGTGCCAGTAGGGCGTTCGGCGGGGCCTACGAGCAGTACTTC
CASRAFGGAYEQYF
>TRBV5-1|TRBJ1-1|.
TGCGCCAGCAGCTTGAATGGGGCAAGCGCTGAAGCTTTCTTT
CASSLNGASAEAFF